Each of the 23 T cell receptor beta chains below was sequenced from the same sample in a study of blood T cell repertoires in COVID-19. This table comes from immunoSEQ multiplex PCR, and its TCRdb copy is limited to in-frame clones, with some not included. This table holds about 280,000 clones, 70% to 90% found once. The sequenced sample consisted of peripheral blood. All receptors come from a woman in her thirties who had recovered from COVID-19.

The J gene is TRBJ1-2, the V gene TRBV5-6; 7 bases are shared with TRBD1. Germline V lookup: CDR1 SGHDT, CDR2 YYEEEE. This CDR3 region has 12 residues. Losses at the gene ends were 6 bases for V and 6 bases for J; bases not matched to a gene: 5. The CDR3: CASTYQGDGYTF. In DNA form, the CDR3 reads TGTGCCAGCACATATCAGGGGGATGGCTACACCTTC.

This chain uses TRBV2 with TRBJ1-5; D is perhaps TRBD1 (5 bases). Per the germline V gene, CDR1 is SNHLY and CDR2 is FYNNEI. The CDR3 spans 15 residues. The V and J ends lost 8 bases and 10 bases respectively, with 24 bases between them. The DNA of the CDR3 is TGTGCCAGCTCCGAAGGGGCAGGAGGGTTAATACCCCAGCATTTT. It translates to CASSEGAGGLIPQHF.

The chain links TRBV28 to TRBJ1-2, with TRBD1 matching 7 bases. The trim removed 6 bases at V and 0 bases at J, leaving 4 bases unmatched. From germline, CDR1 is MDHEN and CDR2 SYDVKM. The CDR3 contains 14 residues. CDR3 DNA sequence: TGTGCCAGCAGCCGACAGGGTTCTAACTATGGCTACACCTTC. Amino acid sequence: CASSRQGSNYGYTF.

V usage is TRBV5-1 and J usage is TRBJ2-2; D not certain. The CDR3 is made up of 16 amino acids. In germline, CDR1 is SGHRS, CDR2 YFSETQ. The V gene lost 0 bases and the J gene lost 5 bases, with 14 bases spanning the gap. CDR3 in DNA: TGCGCCAGCAGCTTGGATCCTACCTCCGTTACCGGGGAGCTGTTTTTT. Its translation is CASSLDPTSVTGELFF.

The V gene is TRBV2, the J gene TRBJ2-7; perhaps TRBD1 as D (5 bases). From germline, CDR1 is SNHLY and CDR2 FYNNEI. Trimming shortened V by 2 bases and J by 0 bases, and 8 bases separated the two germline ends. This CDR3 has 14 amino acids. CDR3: CASSERTHSYEQYF. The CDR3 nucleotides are TGTGCCAGCAGTGAACGGACACACTCCTACGAGCAGTACTTC.

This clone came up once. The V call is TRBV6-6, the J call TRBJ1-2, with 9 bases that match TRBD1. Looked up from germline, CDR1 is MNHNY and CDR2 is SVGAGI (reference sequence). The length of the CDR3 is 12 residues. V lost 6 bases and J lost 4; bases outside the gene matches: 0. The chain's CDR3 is CASRDRGYGYTF. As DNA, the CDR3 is TGTGCCAGCAGGGACAGGGGCTATGGCTACACCTTC.

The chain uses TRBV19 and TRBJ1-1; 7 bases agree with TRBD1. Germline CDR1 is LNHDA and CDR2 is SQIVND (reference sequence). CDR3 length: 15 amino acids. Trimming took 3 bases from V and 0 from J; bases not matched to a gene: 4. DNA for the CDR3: TGTGCCAGTAGTATGGGGACAGCCTTGAACACTGAAGCTTTCTTT. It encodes CASSMGTALNTEAFF.

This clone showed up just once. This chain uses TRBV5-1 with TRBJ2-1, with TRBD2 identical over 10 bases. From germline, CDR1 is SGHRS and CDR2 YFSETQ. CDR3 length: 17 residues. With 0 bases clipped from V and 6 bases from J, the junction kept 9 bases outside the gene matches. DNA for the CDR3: TGCGCCAGCAGCTTGGAAGGGCTAGCGGGGGCGCGCAATGAGCAGTTCTTC. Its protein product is CASSLEGLAGARNEQFF.

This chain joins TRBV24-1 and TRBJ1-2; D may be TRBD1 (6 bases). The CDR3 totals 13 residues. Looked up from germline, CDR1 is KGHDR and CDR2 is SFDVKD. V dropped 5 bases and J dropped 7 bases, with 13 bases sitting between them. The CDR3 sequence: CATSGSGAAGYTF. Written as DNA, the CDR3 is TGTGCCACCAGTGGATCAGGGGCGGCTGGCTACACCTTC.

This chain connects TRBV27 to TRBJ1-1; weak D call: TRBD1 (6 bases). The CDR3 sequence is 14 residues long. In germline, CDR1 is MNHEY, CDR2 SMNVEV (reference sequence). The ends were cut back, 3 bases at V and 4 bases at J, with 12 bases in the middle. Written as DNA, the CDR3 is TGTGCCAGCAGTTTCGGGGGGCTGGGCACTGAAGCTTTCTTT. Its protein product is CASSFGGLGTEAFF.

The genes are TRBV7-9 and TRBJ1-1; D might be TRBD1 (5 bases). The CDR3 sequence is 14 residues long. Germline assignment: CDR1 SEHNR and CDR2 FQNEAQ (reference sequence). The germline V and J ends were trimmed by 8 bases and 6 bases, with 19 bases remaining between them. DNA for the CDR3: TGTGCCAGCGGCCAACTCAGGGTCAAGGCTGAAGCTTTCTTT. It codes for CASGQLRVKAEAFF. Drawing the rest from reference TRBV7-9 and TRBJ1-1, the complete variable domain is DTGVSQNPRHKITKRGQNVTFRCDPISEHNRLYWYRQTLGQGPEFLTYFQNEAQLEKSRLLSDRFSAERPKGSFSTLEIQRTEQGDSAMYLCASGQLRVKAEAFFGQGTRLTVV.

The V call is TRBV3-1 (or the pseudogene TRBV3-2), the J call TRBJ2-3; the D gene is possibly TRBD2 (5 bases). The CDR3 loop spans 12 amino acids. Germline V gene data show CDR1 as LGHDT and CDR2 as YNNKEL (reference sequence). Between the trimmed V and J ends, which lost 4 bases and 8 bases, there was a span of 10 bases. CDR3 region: CASSPHAGTQYF. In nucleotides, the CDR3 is TGTGCCAGCAGCCCCCATGCGGGTACGCAGTATTTT.

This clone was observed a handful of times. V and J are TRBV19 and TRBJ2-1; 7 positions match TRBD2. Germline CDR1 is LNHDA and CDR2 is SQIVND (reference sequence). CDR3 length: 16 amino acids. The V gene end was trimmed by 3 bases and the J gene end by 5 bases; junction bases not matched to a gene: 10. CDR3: CASSIGSSGTNNEQFF. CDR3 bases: TGTGCCAGTAGTATTGGTTCTAGCGGAACCAACAATGAGCAGTTCTTC.

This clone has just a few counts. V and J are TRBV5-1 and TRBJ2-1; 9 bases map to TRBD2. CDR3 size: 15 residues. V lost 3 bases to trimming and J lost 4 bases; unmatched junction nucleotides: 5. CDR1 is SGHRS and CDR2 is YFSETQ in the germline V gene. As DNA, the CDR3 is TGCGCCAGCAGCTATAGCGGGGGCTCGTACAATGAGCAGTTCTTC. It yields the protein CASSYSGGSYNEQFF. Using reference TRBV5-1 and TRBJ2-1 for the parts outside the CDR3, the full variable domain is KAGVTQTPRYLIKTRGQQVTLSCSPISGHRSVSWYQQTPGQGLQFLFEYFSETQRNKGNFPGRFSGRQFSNSRSEMNVSTLELGDSALYLCASSYSGGSYNEQFFGPGTRLTVL.

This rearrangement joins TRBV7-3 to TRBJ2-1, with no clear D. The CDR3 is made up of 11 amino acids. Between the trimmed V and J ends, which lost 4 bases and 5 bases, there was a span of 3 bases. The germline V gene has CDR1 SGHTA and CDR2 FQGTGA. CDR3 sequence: CASSSDNEQFF. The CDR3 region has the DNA TGTGCCAGCAGCTCGGACAATGAGCAGTTCTTC.

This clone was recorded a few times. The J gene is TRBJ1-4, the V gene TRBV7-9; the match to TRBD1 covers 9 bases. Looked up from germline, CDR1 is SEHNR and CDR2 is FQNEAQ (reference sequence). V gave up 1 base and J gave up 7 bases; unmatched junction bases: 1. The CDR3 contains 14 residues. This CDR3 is CASSLGQGVEKLFF. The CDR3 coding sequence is TGTGCCAGCAGCTTAGGACAGGGGGTTGAAAAACTGTTTTTT.

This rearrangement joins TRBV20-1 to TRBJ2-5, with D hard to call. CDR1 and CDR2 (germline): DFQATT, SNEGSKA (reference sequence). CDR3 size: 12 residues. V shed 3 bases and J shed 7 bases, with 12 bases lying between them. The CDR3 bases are TGCAGTGCTAGTCCCAGTCAGTGGACCCAGTACTTC. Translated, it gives CSASPSQWTQYF.

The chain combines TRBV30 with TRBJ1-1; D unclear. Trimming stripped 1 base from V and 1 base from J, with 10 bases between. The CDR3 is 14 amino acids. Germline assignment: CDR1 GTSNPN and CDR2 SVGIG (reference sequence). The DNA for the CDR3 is TGTGCCTGGAGTGCCGGGATAGAGAACACTGAAGCTTTCTTT. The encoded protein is CAWSAGIENTEAFF.

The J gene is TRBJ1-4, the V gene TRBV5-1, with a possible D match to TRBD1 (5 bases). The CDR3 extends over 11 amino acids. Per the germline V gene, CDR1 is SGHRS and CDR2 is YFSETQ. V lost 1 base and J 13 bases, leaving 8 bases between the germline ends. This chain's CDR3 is CASSLPRVLFF. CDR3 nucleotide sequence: TGCGCCAGCAGCTTGCCCAGGGTACTGTTTTTT. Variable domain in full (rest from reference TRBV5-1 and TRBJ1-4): KAGVTQTPRYLIKTRGQQVTLSCSPISGHRSVSWYQQTPGQGLQFLFEYFSETQRNKGNFPGRFSGRQFSNSRSEMNVSTLELGDSALYLCASSLPRVLFFGSGTQLSVL.

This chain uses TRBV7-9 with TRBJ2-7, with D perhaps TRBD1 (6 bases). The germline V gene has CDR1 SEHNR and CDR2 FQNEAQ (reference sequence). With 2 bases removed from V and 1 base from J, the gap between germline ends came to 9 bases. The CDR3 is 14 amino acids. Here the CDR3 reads CASSLTGQSYEQYF. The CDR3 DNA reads TGTGCCAGCAGCTTAACCGGACAGTCCTACGAGCAGTACTTC.

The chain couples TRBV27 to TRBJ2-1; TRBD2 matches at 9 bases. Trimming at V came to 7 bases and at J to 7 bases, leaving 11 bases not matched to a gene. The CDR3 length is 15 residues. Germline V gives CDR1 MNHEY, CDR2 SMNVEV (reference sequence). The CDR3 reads CASMQAGGVVNEQFF. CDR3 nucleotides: TGTGCCAGCATGCAAGCGGGGGGCGTTGTAAATGAGCAGTTCTTC.

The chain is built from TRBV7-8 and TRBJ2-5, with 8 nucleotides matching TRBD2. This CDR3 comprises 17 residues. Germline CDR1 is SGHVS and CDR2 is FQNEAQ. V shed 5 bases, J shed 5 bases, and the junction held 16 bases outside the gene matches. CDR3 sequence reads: CASSRGGLAGPGETQYF. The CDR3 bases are TGTGCCAGCAGCCGAGGTGGCCTAGCGGGTCCCGGGGAGACCCAGTACTTC.

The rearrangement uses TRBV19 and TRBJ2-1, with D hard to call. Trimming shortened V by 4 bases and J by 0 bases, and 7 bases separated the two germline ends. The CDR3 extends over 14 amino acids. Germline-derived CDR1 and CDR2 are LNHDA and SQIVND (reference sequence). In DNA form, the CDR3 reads TGTGCCAGTAGTACAAGCGTCTCCTACAATGAGCAGTTCTTC. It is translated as CASSTSVSYNEQFF.